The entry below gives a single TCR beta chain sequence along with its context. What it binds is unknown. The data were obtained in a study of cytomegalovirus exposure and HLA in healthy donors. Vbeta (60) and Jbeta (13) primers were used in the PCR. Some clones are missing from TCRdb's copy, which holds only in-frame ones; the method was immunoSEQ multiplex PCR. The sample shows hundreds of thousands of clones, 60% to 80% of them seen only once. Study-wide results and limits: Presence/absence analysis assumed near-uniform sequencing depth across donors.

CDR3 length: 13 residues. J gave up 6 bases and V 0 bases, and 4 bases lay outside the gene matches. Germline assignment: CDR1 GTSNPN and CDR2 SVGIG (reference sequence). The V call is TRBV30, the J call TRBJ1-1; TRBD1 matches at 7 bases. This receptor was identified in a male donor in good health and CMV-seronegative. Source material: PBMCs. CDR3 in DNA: TGTGCCTGGAGTGTAACAGGGGTCGCTGAAGCTTTCTTT. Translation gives CAWSVTGVAEAFF.